A single sample gave rise to the 13 T cell receptor beta chains below, sequenced in a study of T cells in Graves' hyperthyroidism and ophthalmopathy (dated by TCRdb to the late 2010s). Library construction relied on multiplex PCR. Sequencing was performed on an Illumina HiSeq 2000. TCR beta CDR3 regions were amplified from RNA transcripts. The first round of RT-PCR for the TCR CDR3 was performed with the HTBI primer set and the Qiagen OneStep RT-PCR kit. TCRdb reanalyzed the raw reads on its own, using fastp at Q25 for trimming and MiXCR for clone calling, and kept in-frame beta chains. Duplicate CDR3 protein sequences are folded into a single record with the most common DNA and genes. This sample is represented by under 650,000 distinct CDR3 sequences; 16% of them were singletons. Approximately 3.9% of the sample is taken by the ten largest. Material: blood. Source of these receptors: a woman in her twenties or thirties with Graves' hyperthyroidism.

This clonotype was picked up many times. This sequence joins TRBV5-1 and TRBJ1-1, with a weak D call TRBD1 (5 bases). Per germline, CDR1 SGHRS and CDR2 YFSETQ. CDR3 length: 14 residues. The V and J ends lost 0 bases and 4 bases respectively, with 10 bases between them. CDR3 amino acids: CASSLADSATEAFF. The CDR3 nucleotides read TGCGCCAGCAGCTTGGCCGACAGTGCCACTGAAGCTTTCTTT. The complete variable domain, with remaining parts taken from reference TRBV5-1 and TRBJ1-1, reads KAGVTQTPRYLIKTRGQQVTLSCSPISGHRSVSWYQQTPGQGLQFLFEYFSETQRNKGNFPGRFSGRQFSNSRSEMNVSTLELGDSALYLCASSLADSATEAFFGQGTRLTVV.

At least ten counts were recorded for this clonotype. The rearrangement joins TRBV7-2 to TRBJ2-1; D is perhaps TRBD1 or TRBD2 (5 bases each). The CDR3 is made up of 16 amino acids. Between the trimmed V and J ends, which lost 5 bases and 7 bases, there was a span of 21 bases. CDR1 and CDR2 from the germline V gene are SGHTA and FQGNSA. The CDR3 DNA sequence: TGTGCCAGCAGCGTCGGGGCAGGGTTAAAGAGGAATGAGCAGTTCTTC. Protein: CASSVGAGLKRNEQFF.

This clonotype was counted at least ten times. The J gene is TRBJ1-3, the V gene TRBV12-3 or TRBV12-4; D possibly corresponds to TRBD1 (6 bases). V gave up 2 bases and J gave up 2 bases, with 10 bases separating them. CDR3 length: 15 amino acids. CDR3 DNA sequence: TGTGCCAGCAGTTTAAGCGGGGGCGCTGGAAACACCATATATTTT. This encodes CASSLSGGAGNTIYF.

Many counts were recorded for this clonotype. The chain joins TRBV28 to TRBJ2-7, with 9 nucleotides matching TRBD2. The V and J ends lost 8 bases and 4 bases, in that order; junction bases with no gene match: 9. The CDR3 spans 14 residues. Germline-derived CDR1 and CDR2 are MDHEN and SYDVKM. The CDR3 bases are TGTGCCAGCGGCGCCGGGACTAGCATTTACGAGCAGTACTTC. As protein: CASGAGTSIYEQYF. The entire variable domain, with the rest obtained from reference TRBV28 and TRBJ2-7, is as follows: DVKVTQSSRYLVKRTGEKVFLECVQDMDHENMFWYRQDPGLGLRLIYFSYDVKMKEKGDIPEGYSVSREKKERFSLILESASTNQTSMYLCASGAGTSIYEQYFGPGTRLTVT.

A few counts support this clonotype. This chain connects TRBV20-1 to TRBJ1-1, with a weak D call TRBD1 (6 bases). V was cut by 6 bases and J by 11 bases, with 16 bases left in between. The germline gives CDR1 DFQATT, CDR2 SNEGSKA (reference sequence). The CDR3 has 11 residues. CDR3 protein: CSAVKQGCAFF. CDR3 nucleotide sequence: TGCAGTGCCGTAAAACAGGGTTGTGCTTTCTTT.

Only a few counts were recorded for this clonotype. The chain carries TRBV3-1 and TRBJ1-1, with a weak D call TRBD1 (5 bases). Germline V gene data show CDR1 as LGHDT and CDR2 as YNNKEL (reference sequence). V lost 6 bases and J 4 bases, leaving 9 bases between the germline ends. The CDR3 is 12 amino acids. CDR3 amino acids: CASRRGLTEAFF. The CDR3 region has the DNA TGTGCCAGCAGGAGGGGTCTCACTGAAGCTTTCTTT.

The V gene is TRBV7-9, the J gene TRBJ1-2, with 7 bases that match TRBD1. The CDR3 loop spans 16 amino acids. Germline V CDR1 and CDR2: SEHNR, FQNEAQ (reference sequence). V dropped 1 base and J dropped 2; count of bases not matched to a gene: 7. CDR3 nucleotide sequence: TGTGCCAGCAGCTTAGTATCTCCGGGACAGAACTATGGCTACACCTTC. This codes for CASSLVSPGQNYGYTF.

In this sample, this clonotype turned up many times. The rearrangement links TRBV12-3 or TRBV12-4 to TRBJ2-3, with 16 bases identical to TRBD2. This CDR3 comprises 18 residues. With V trimmed by 6 bases and J by 0 bases, 6 bases remained unmatched. DNA of the CDR3: TGTGCCAGCAGCCCTGGGACTAGCGGGAGGGGGAGCACAGATACGCAGTATTTT. Its protein product is CASSPGTSGRGSTDTQYF.

The gene calls are TRBV2 and TRBJ1-5, with 7 bases identical to TRBD1. Germline values: CDR1 SNHLY, CDR2 FYNNEI. The J segment lost 0 bases and the V segment lost 7 bases, leaving 9 bases of the junction unmatched. CDR3 length equals 16 residues. The CDR3 DNA sequence: TGTGCCAGCACACCTATCCAGGGGGGTAGCAATCAGCCCCAGCATTTT. Its protein product is CASTPIQGGSNQPQHF.

This clonotype has just a few counts. This sequence joins TRBV7-9 and TRBJ1-1, with a weak D call TRBD1 (6 bases). Trimming pared 5 bases from V and 0 bases from J, leaving 13 bases between. CDR1 is SEHNR, CDR2 FQNEAQ, per germline (reference sequence). This CDR3 spans 15 amino acids. CDR3 protein: CASSPGNRVNTEAFF. For the CDR3, the DNA is TGTGCCAGCAGCCCAGGTAACAGGGTGAACACTGAAGCTTTCTTT. Filled out from reference TRBV7-9 and TRBJ1-1, the complete variable domain reads DTGVSQNPRHKITKRGQNVTFRCDPISEHNRLYWYRQTLGQGPEFLTYFQNEAQLEKSRLLSDRFSAERPKGSFSTLEIQRTEQGDSAMYLCASSPGNRVNTEAFFGQGTRLTVV.

This clonotype occurred a few times. The chain employs TRBV5-1 and TRBJ1-6; tentative D call: TRBD1 (5 bases). The germline V gene has CDR1 SGHRS and CDR2 YFSETQ. Deletions cut 0 bases from V and 5 bases from J, with 9 bases between. The CDR3 is made up of 15 amino acids. The CDR3 protein is CASSLGTLNNSPLHF. CDR3 bases: TGCGCCAGCAGCTTGGGGACACTGAATAATTCACCCCTCCACTTT.

This clonotype was detected only a few times. The chain joins TRBV4-2 to TRBJ1-3; possible D gene TRBD1, 5 bases. The V gene lost 1 base and the J gene lost 1 base, with 14 bases spanning the gap. Per germline, CDR1 LGHNA and CDR2 YNFKEQ. This CDR3 region has 17 residues. CDR3 residues: CASSQVGGVGSGNTIYF. CDR3 coding DNA: TGTGCCAGCAGCCAAGTTGGAGGGGTGGGTTCTGGAAACACCATATATTTT.

To note about this clonotype: This may be a read error, as it is one base from a much larger clone. CDR3 sequence reads: CASSLTSGGLYEHYF. In DNA, the CDR3 is TGTGCCAGCAGCCTGACTAGCGGGGGACTCTACGAGCACTACTTC. The chain employs TRBV7-9 and TRBJ2-7, with TRBD2 matching 12 bases. This CDR3 spans 15 amino acids. The germline V gene has CDR1 SEHNR and CDR2 FQNEAQ (reference sequence). The full variable domain, with the rest looked up from reference TRBV7-9 and TRBJ2-7, is DTGVSQNPRHKITKRGQNVTFRCDPISEHNRLYWYRQTLGQGPEFLTYFQNEAQLEKSRLLSDRFSAERPKGSFSTLEIQRTEQGDSAMYLCASSLTSGGLYEHYFGPGTRLTVT.